Presented here are 2 T cell receptor beta chains from one specimen sequenced in a study of regulatory T cells in long-lasting Graves disease (dated by TCRdb to about 2021). In light of the paper, this sample's time point label describes: persistent/refractory GD, antithyroid drugs over 5 years with positive TRAb. For both TCR sequencing and RNA sequencing, RNA was extracted from PBMCs using TRIzol. The library was generated by multiplex PCR. The sequencing machine was an Illumina HiSeq 4000. TCR beta libraries were built with iRepertoire HTBI primers and Arm-PCR amplification of CDR3 regions. TCRdb passed the public sequencing reads through fastp at Q25 and MiXCR, retaining productive beta sequences. CDR3 protein sequences are deduplicated, and each keeps its most common genes and DNA. The sample profile shows hundreds of thousands of distinct CDR3 sequences; roughly 30% of them were found once. Around 40% of the sample comes from the top ten.

The sequencing used peripheral blood mononuclear cells (PBMCs), collected when the disease was refractory, from a patient treated with antithyroid drugs. These receptors were obtained from a female donor with Graves disease.

This clonotype was detected only a few times. This rearrangement joins TRBV20-1 to TRBJ1-2; no clear D gene. V lost 5 bases and J 3 bases, leaving 13 bases between the germline ends. The CDR3 is made up of 13 amino acids. Germline V gene sequence: CDR1 DFQATT, CDR2 SNEGSKA (reference sequence). In nucleotides, the CDR3 is TGCAGTGCTCAGGAGGGAGGAGACTATGGCTACACCTTC. Its translation is CSAQEGGDYGYTF.

The rearrangement joins TRBV3-1 to TRBJ1-1; 7 nucleotides match TRBD1. The CDR3 runs 16 residues. With 1 base clipped from V and 7 bases from J, the junction kept 12 bases outside the gene matches. Per the germline V gene, CDR1 is LGHDT and CDR2 is YNNKEL (reference sequence). The CDR3 spells CASSQGEQRQGGEAFF. CDR3 bases: TGTGCCAGCAGCCAAGGAGAACAAAGACAGGGCGGTGAAGCTTTCTTT.